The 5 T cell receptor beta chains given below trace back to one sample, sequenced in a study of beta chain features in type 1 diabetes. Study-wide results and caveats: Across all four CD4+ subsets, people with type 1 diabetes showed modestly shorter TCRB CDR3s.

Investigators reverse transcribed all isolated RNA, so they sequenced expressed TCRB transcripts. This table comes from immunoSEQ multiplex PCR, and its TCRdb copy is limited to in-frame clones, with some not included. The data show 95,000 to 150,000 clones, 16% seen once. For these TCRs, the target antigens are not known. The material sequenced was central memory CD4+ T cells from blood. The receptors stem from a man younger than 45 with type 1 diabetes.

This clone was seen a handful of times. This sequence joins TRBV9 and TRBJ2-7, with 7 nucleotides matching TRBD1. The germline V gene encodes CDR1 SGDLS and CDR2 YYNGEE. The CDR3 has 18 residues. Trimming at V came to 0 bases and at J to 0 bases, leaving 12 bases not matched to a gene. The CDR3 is CASSVAISTGHSSYEQYF. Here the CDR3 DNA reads TGTGCCAGCAGCGTAGCTATCTCGACAGGGCATAGCTCCTACGAGCAGTACTTC.

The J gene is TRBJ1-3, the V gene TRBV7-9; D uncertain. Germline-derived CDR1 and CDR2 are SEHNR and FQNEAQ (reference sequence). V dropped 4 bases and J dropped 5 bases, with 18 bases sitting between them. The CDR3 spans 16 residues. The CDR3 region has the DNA TGTGCCAGCAGCTCGGATCCTCCGGCAGTTAGAAACACCATATATTTT. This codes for CASSSDPPAVRNTIYF. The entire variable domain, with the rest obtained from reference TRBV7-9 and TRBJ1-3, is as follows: DTGVSQNPRHKITKRGQNVTFRCDPISEHNRLYWYRQTLGQGPEFLTYFQNEAQLEKSRLLSDRFSAERPKGSFSTLEIQRTEQGDSAMYLCASSSDPPAVRNTIYFGEGSWLTVV.

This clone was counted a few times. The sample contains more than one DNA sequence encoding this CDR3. CDR3 in amino acids: CASSWGGNTIYF. CDR3 coding DNA: TGTGCCAGCAGCTGGGGGGGAAACACCATATATTTT. This chain links TRBV7-2 with TRBJ1-3; maybe TRBD1 (5 bases). V lost 4 bases to trimming and J lost 4 bases, with 5 bases between them. Germline CDR1 and CDR2: SGHTA and FQGNSA. CDR3 length: 12 residues.

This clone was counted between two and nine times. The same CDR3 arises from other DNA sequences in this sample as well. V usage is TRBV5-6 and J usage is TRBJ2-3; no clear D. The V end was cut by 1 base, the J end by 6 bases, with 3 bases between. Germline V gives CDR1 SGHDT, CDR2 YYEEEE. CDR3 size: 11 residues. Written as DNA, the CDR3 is TGTGCCAGCAGCTTGACGGATACGCAGTATTTT. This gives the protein CASSLTDTQYF.

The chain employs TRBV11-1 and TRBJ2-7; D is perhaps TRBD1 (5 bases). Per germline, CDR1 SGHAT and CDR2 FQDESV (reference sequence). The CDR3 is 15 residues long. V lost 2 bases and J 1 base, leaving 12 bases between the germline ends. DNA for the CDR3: TGTGCCAGCAGCTTAAGTCCAGGGAAGTCCTACGAGCAGTACTTC. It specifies CASSLSPGKSYEQYF.